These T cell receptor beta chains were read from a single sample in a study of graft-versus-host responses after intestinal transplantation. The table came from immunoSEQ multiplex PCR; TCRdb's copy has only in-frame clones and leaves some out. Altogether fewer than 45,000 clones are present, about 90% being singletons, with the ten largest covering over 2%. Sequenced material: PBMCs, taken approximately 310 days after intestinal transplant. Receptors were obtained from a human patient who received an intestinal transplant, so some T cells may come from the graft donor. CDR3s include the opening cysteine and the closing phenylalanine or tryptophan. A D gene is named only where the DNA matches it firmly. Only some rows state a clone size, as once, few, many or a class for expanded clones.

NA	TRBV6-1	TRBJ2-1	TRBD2	TGTGCCAGCAGTGAATGGAGCCTCACTAGCGGGGGGTACAATGAGCAGTTCTTC	CASSEWSLTSGGYNEQFF
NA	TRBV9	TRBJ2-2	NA	TGTGCCAGCAGCCCAACGGGGGCTGTCACCGGGGAGCTGTTTTTT	CASSPTGAVTGELFF
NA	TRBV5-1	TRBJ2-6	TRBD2	TGCGCCAGCAGCTTGGGCCAGGGGGCTAGCGGGAGTGGGGCCAACGTCCTGACTTTC	CASSLGQGASGSGANVLTF
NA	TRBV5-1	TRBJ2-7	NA	TGCGCCAGCAGCAAAGAATCGATCGGGGAGTACGAGCAGTACTTC	CASSKESIGEYEQYF
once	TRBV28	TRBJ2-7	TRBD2	TGTGCCAGCAGTACTAGCGGGAGCGGTCCCTACGAGCAGTACTTC	CASSTSGSGPYEQYF
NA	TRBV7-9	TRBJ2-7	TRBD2	TGTGCCAGCAGCGAAGCTCTTGTGGCGGGGGGTTACGAGCAGTACTTC	CASSEALVAGGYEQYF
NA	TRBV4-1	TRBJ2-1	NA	TGCGCCAGCAGCCAAGGTATCGGTCAGTACAATGAGCAGTTCTTC	CASSQGIGQYNEQFF
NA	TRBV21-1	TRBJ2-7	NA	TGTGCCAGCAGCAAAAGGGGTTACGAGCAGTACTTC	CASSKRGYEQYF
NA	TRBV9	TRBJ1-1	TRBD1	TGTGCCAGCAGCGCGGGGACAGCGAACACTGAAGCTTTCTTT	CASSAGTANTEAFF
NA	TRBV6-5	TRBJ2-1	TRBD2	TGTGCCAGCAGACTAGCGGGAGTCTACAATGAGCAGTTCTTC	CASRLAGVYNEQFF
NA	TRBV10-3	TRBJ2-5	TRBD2	TGTGCCATCAGTGAACAATTAGGCGGGGGGGAGTACCAAGAGACCCAGTACTTC	CAISEQLGGGEYQETQYF
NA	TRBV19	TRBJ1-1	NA	TGTGCCAGTAGTCACCTAGGGACCACTGAAGCTTTCTTT	CASSHLGTTEAFF
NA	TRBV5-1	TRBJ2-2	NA	TGCGCCAGCAATTTTGGGTTGCGTAGCGGGGAGCTGTTTTTT	CASNFGLRSGELFF
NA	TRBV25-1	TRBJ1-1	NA	TGTGCCAGCAGTCCAGGGTTTTCCACTGAAGCTTTCTTT	CASSPGFSTEAFF
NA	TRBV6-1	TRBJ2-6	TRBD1	TGTGCCAGCAGTGAACGGACCACATACAGGGGGAGCAGGGGGGCCAACGTCCTGACTTTC	CASSERTTYRGSRGANVLTF
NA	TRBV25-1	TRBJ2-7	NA	TGTGCCAGCAGTGAAAAGTGGGCCGAGCAGTACTTC	CASSEKWAEQYF
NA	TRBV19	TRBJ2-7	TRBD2	TGTGCCAGTAGTATTTCCGGGACTAGGGCCGAGCAGTACTTC	CASSISGTRAEQYF
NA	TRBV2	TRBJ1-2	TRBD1	TGTGCCAGCAGTGGGGACAGGGTCTATGGCTACACCTTC	CASSGDRVYGYTF
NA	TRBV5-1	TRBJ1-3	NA	TGCGCCAGCAGCTTGGCACCCATAGCCGCCTCTGGAAACACCATATATTTT	CASSLAPIAASGNTIYF
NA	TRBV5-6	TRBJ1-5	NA	TGTGCCAGCAGCTTGTCTGCGTTCAATCAGCCCCAGCATTTT	CASSLSAFNQPQHF
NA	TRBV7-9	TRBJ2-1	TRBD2	TGTGCCAGCAGCTTAGCCCAAGGACTAGCCCACAATGAGCAGTTCTTC	CASSLAQGLAHNEQFF
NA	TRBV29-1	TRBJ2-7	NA	TGCAGCGTTGGAAGGACGGGGGAGCAGTACTTC	CSVGRTGEQYF
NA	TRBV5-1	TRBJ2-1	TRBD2	TGCGCCAGCAGCTTACTAGCGGGAGCGGGCAATGAGCAGTTCTTC	CASSLLAGAGNEQFF
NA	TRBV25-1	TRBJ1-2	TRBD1	TGTGCCAGCAGTGAATATTCAGGGGGGGATGGCTACACCTTC	CASSEYSGGDGYTF
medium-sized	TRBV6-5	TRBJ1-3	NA	TGTGCCAGCAGTTACTCGGAGGGCTCGGGAAACACCATATATTTT	CASSYSEGSGNTIYF
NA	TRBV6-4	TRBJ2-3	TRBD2	TGTGCCAGCAGCGAACTAGCGGGGGGGCCCCTAGATACGCAGTATTTT	CASSELAGGPLDTQYF
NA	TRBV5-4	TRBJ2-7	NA	TGTGCCAGCAGCGGAGGGGGGCGAGGGGAGCAGTACTTC	CASSGGGRGEQYF
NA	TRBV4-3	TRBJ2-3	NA	TGCGCCAGCAGCCCCAGACAGGGCACAGATACGCAGTATTTT	CASSPRQGTDTQYF
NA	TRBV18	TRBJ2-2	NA	TGTGCCAGCTCACCCCAGGCGGTGGAGCTGTTTTTT	CASSPQAVELFF
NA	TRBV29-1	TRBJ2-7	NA	TGCAGCGTGTTGGAAGGAGGCTACGAGCAGTACTTC	CSVLEGGYEQYF
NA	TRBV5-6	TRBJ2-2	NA	TGTGCCAGCAGTTTGGGGGGCCTAAACACCGGGGAGCTGTTTTTT	CASSLGGLNTGELFF
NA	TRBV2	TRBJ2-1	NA	TGTGCCAGCACCGAGGGGTCCGGGGATGAGCAGTTCTTC	CASTEGSGDEQFF
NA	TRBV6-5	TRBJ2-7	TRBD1	TGTGCCAGCAGACGGGGACAGGCCGCTTCCTACGAGCAGTACTTC	CASRRGQAASYEQYF
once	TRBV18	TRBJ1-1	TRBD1	TGTGCCAGCTCACCCTTGACAGGGGGGGTTACTGAAGCTTTCTTT	CASSPLTGGVTEAFF
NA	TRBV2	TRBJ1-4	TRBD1	TGTGCCAGCAGTCTAATGACAGGGACGGATGAAAAACTGTTTTTT	CASSLMTGTDEKLFF
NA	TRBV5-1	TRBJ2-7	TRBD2	TGCGCCAGCAGCTTGGTTAGCGGGGGGGCCAACGAGCAGTACTTC	CASSLVSGGANEQYF
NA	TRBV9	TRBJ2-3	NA	TGTGCCAGCAGCGTAGTTGTTAAGGGGGGCGCGAGGCCCACAGATACGCAGTATTTT	CASSVVVKGGARPTDTQYF
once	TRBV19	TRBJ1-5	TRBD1	TGTGCCAGTAGTACCGGGACAGGGGTGTCTGGGAATCAGCCCCAGCATTTT	CASSTGTGVSGNQPQHF
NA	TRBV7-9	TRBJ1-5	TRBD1	TGTGCCAGCAGCGGGCCGGGACAGGGGTGGAGTCAGCCCCAGCATTTT	CASSGPGQGWSQPQHF
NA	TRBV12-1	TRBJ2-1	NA	TGTGCCAGCAGCTTTGGAACGACAGCCCCATACAATGAGCAGTTCTTC	CASSFGTTAPYNEQFF
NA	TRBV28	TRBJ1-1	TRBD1	TGTGCCAGCAGGAGGACAGGGGAGAACACTGAAGCTTTCTTT	CASRRTGENTEAFF
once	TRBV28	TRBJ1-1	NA	TGTGCCAGCAGTATACCACAGGGCCCCAGCACTGAAGCTTTCTTT	CASSIPQGPSTEAFF
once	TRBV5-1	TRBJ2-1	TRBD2	TGCGCCAGCAGCCAACCCGGGACTAGCGGGAGGGCCAATAATGAGCAGTTCTTC	CASSQPGTSGRANNEQFF
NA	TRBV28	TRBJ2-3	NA	TGTGCCAGCAGCCCGGACACTCCCCTCCTCCAGGTGTGGGGCACAGATACGCAGTATTTT	CASSPDTPLLQVWGTDTQYF
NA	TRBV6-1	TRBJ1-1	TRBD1	TGTGCCAGCAGTAAGAAGACAGGGCTAAACACTGAAGCTTTCTTT	CASSKKTGLNTEAFF
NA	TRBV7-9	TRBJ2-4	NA	TGTGCCAGCAGCCTAAAGGTGGGGGCAGGCGAAAACATTCAGTACTTC	CASSLKVGAGENIQYF